This T cell receptor (beta chain) stems from a study of blood T cells in healthy people across ages. Germline CDR1 and CDR2: SEHNR and FQNEAQ (reference sequence). This CDR3 is 16 amino acids long. With a J-beta primer mix and a sample-barcoded 5' primer, a second PCR ran about 7 to 12 cycles. MiXCR was run by TCRdb on the 5' RACE reads, yielding one entry per CDR3 protein. Of about 800,000 distinct CDR3 sequences listed, around 25% are singletons. These same records also appear under a second study, on T cells of mothers and their children.

This TCR derives from a boy younger than 18 in good health. The chain recombines TRBV7-9 with TRBJ2-5; no definite D call. The DNA end favors TRBJ2-1, so the J call may be wrong. Input material: blood. CDR3 in amino acids: CASSSRRASVGNEQFF. The CDR3 region has the DNA TGTGCCAGCAGCTCCCGACGGGCTAGTGTTGGCAATGAGCAGTTCTTC.